A selection of T cell receptor beta chains follows, all from one sample in a study of blood T cell repertoires in COVID-19. Data came from immunoSEQ multiplex PCR; TCRdb stores just in-frame clones and leaves some out. The table records 20,000 to 25,000 clones, 86% of them present only once. What was sequenced was peripheral blood. All receptors come from an elderly woman with active or convalescent COVID-19. The conserved cysteine and the conserved F or W are not part of the CDR3 here. Each record gives: J gene, V gene, CDR3 protein.

j_call: TRBJ2-7; v_call: TRBV4-1; cdr3_aa: ASSLSAGGAYEQY
j_call: TRBJ2-7; v_call: TRBV9; cdr3_aa: ASSVSGGGSSYEQY
j_call: TRBJ2-7; v_call: TRBV19; cdr3_aa: ASSMFGGPLYEQY
j_call: TRBJ2-7; v_call: TRBV7-2; cdr3_aa: ASSLPTGNSYEQY
j_call: TRBJ2-1; v_call: TRBV4-1; cdr3_aa: ASSQELIRNEQF
j_call: TRBJ2-3; v_call: TRBV9; cdr3_aa: ASSVGSGGYTDTQY
j_call: TRBJ2-7; v_call: TRBV20-1; cdr3_aa: SASLVRQIREQY
j_call: TRBJ2-1; v_call: TRBV5-1; cdr3_aa: ASRGGNSYNEQF
j_call: TRBJ1-4; v_call: TRBV9; cdr3_aa: ASSAQGATNEKLF
j_call: TRBJ1-1; v_call: TRBV6-6; cdr3_aa: ASSVVGDTEAF
j_call: TRBJ1-2; v_call: TRBV4-1; cdr3_aa: ASSQLRRGQFNYGYT
j_call: TRBJ2-7; v_call: TRBV7-3; cdr3_aa: ASSPQGGPSYEQY
j_call: TRBJ1-2; v_call: TRBV9; cdr3_aa: ASSVVGLDYT
j_call: TRBJ2-3; v_call: TRBV18; cdr3_aa: ASSSRPTSGHSTDTQY
j_call: TRBJ2-7; v_call: TRBV30; cdr3_aa: AWNLGGAQYEQY